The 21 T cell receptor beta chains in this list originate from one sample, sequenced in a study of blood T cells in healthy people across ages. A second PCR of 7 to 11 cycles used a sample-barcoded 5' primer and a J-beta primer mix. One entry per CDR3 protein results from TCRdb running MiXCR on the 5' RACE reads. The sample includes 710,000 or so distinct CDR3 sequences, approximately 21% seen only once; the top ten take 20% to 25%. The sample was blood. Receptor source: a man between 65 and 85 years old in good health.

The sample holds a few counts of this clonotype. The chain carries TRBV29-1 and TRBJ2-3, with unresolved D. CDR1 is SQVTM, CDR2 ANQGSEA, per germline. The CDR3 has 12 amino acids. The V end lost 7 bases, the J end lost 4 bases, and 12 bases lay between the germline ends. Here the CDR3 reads CSASFLADTQYF. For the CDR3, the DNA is TGCAGCGCCTCTTTCCTAGCAGATACGCAGTATTTT.

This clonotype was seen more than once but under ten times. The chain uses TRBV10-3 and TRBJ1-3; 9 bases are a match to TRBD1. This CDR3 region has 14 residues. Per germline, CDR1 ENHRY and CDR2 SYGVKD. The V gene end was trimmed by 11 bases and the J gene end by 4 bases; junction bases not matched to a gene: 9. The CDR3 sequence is CAADTGGVGNTIYF. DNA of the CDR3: TGTGCCGCTGACACAGGGGGCGTAGGAAACACCATATATTTT.

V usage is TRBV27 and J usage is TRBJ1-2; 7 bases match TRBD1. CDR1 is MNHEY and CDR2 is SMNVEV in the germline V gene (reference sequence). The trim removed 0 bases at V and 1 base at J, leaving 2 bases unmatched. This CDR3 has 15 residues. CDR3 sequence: CASSLSGTVNYGYTF. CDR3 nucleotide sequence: TGTGCCAGCAGTTTATCGGGGACAGTTAACTATGGCTACACCTTC.

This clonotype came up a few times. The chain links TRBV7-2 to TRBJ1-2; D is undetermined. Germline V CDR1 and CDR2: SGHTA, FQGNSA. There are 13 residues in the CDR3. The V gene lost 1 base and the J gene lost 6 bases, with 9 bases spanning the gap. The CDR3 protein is CASSLEFIHGYTF. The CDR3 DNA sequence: TGTGCCAGCAGCTTAGAATTTATACATGGCTACACCTTC.

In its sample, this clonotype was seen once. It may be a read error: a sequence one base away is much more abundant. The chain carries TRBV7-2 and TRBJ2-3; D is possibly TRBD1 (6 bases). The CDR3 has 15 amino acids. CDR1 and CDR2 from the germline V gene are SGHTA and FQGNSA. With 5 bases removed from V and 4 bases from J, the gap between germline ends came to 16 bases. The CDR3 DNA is TGTGCCAGCAGCGCCTACAGGGCCTGGGCAGATACGCAGTATTTT. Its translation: CASSAYRAWADTQYF.

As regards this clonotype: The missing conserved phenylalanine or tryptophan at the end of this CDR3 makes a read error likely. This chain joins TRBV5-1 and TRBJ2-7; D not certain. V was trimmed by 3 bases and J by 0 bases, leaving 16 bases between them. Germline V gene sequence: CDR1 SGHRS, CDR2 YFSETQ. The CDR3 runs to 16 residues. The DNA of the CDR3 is TGCGCCAGCAGCTCCCGTACTCGTTCCAGCTCCTACGAGCAGTACCTC. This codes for CASSSRTRSSSYEQYL.

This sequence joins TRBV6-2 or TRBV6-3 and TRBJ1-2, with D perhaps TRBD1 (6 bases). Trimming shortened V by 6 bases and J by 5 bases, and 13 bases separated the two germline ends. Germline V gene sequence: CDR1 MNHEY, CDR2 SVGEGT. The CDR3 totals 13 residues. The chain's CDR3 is CASRSTGPYGYTF. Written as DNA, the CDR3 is TGTGCCAGCAGATCGACAGGACCGTATGGCTACACCTTC.

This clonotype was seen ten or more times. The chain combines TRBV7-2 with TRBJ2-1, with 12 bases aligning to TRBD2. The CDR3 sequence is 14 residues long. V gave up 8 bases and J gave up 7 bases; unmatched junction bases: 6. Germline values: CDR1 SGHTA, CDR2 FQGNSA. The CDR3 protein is CASSRTSGVNEQFF. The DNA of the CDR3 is TGTGCCAGCTCCAGGACTAGCGGGGTGAATGAGCAGTTCTTC. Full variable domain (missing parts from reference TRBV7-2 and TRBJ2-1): GAGVSQSPSNKVTEKGKDVELRCDPISGHTALYWYRQSLGQGLEFLIYFQGNSAPDKSGLPSDRFSAERTGGSVSTLTIQRTQQEDSAVYLCASSRTSGVNEQFFGPGTRLTVL.

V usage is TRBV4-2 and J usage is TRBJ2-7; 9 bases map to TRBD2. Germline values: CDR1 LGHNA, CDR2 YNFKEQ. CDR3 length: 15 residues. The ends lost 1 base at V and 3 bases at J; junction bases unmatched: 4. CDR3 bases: TGTGCCAGCAGCCAAGTAACTAGCGGGTACTACGAGCAGTACTTC. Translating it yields CASSQVTSGYYEQYF.

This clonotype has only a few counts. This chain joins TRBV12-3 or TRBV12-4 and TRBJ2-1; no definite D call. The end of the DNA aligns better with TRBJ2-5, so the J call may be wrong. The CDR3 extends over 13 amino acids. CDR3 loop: CASTDFQQETQYF. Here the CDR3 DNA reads TGTGCCAGCACCGACTTTCAGCAAGAGACCCAGTACTTC.

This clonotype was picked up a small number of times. The CDR3, as DNA: TGTGCCATCAGCCCCAGTGCTAATGAAAAACTGTTTTTT. Translation gives CAISPSANEKLFF. V usage is TRBV10-3 and J usage is TRBJ1-4; D is ambiguous. V dropped 6 bases and J dropped 3 bases, with 8 bases sitting between them. This CDR3 contains 13 residues. Germline CDR1 reads ENHRY; CDR2 reads SYGVKD.

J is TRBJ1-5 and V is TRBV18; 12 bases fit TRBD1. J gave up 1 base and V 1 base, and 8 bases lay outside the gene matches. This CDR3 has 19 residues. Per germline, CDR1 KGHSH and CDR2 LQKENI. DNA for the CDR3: TGTGCCAGCTCACCACAGGGGACAGGGGGCTTGGGGAGCAATCAGCCCCAGCATTTT. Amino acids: CASSPQGTGGLGSNQPQHF. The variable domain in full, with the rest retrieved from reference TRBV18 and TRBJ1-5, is NAGVMQNPRHLVRRRGQEARLRCSPMKGHSHVYWYRQLPEEGLKFMVYLQKENIIDESGMPKERFSAEFPKEGPSILRIQQVVRGDSAAYFCASSPQGTGGLGSNQPQHFGDGTRLSIL.

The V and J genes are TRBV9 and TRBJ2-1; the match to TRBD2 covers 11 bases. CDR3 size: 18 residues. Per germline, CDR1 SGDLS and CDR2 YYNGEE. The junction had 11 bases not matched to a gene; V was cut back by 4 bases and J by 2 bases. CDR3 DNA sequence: TGTGCCAGCAGCCTGGCTACTAGCGGGAGTTTGACCTACAATGAGCAGTTCTTC. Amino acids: CASSLATSGSLTYNEQFF.

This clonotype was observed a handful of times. This CDR3 reads CASSLRPTNTGELFF. The CDR3 region has the DNA TGTGCCAGCAGCTTAAGGCCGACGAACACCGGGGAGCTGTTTTTT. The rearrangement uses TRBV13 and TRBJ2-2, with unresolved D. Between the trimmed V and J ends, which lost 2 bases and 0 bases, there was a span of 7 bases. Germline CDR1 reads PRHDT; CDR2 reads FYEKMQ (reference sequence). The length of the CDR3 is 15 residues.

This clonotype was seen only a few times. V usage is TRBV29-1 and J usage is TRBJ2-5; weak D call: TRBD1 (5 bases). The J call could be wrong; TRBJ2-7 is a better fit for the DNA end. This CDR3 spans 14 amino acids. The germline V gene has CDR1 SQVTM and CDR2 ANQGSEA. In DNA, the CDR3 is TGCAGCGTTTCCATCCAGGGCCTTTCTGGCGAGCAGTACTTC. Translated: CSVSIQGLSGEQYF.

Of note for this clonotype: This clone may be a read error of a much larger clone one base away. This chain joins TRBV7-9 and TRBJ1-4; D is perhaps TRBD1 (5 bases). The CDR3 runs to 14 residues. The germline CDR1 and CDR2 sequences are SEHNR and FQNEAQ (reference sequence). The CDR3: CASSPTGTGEKLLF. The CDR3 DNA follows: TGTGCCAGCAGCCCGACTGGTACAGGTGAAAAACTGCTTTTT.

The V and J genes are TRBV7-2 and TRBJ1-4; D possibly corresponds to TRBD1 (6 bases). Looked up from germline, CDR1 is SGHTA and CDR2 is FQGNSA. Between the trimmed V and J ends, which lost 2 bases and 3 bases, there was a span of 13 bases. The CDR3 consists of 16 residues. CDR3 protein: CASSLNGGRANEKLFF. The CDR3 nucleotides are TGTGCCAGCAGCTTAAACGGGGGCAGGGCTAATGAAAAACTGTTTTTT.

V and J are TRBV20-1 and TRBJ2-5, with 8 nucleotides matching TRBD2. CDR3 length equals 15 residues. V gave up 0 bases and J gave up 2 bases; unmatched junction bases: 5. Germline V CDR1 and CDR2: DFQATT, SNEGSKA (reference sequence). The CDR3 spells CSARDSASGQETQYF. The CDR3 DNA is TGCAGTGCTAGAGATTCGGCTAGCGGGCAAGAGACCCAGTACTTC.

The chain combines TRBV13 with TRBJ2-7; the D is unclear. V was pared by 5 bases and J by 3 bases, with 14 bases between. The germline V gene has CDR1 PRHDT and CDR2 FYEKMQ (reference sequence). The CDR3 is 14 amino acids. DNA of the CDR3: TGTGCCAGCAGCAAGGGTAGTCAGTACTACGAGCAGTACTTC. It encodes CASSKGSQYYEQYF.

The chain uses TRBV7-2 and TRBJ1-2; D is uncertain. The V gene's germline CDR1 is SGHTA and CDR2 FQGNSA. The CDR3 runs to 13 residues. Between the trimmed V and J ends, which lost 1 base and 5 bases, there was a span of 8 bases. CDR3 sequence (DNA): TGTGCCAGCAGCTTAGGGTACGGTTATGGCTACACCTTC. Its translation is CASSLGYGYGYTF.

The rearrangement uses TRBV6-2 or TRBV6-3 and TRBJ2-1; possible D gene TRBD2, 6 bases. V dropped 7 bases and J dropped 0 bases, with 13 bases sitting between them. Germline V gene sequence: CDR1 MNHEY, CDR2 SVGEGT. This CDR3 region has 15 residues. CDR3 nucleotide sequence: TGTGCCAGCAAACACGGGGGAAGCTCCTACAATGAGCAGTTCTTC. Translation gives CASKHGGSSYNEQFF.